Listed here are 8 T cell receptor beta chains from one sample, sequenced in a study of blood T cell repertoires in COVID-19. TCRdb's table, derived via immunoSEQ multiplex PCR, lists solely in-frame clones and lacks some. This sample has about 59,000 clones, with less than 75% found just once. Sequenced input: peripheral blood. The source is a woman in her seventies with acute or convalescent COVID-19.

The chain links TRBV18 to TRBJ1-1; TRBD1 matches at 8 bases. After removal of 4 bases from V and 5 bases from J, the junction contained 9 bases not matched to a gene. Germline CDR1 and CDR2: KGHSH and LQKENI. The CDR3 consists of 15 residues. CDR3 amino acids: CASSLTGGEETEAFF. For the CDR3, the DNA is TGTGCCAGCTCACTAACAGGGGGAGAGGAGACTGAAGCTTTCTTT.

This rearrangement joins TRBV19 to TRBJ1-1, with D perhaps matching TRBD1 (5 bases). Trimming shortened V by 5 bases and J by 2 bases, and 9 bases separated the two germline ends. The CDR3 sequence is 13 residues long. CDR1 is LNHDA and CDR2 is SQIVND in the germline V gene (reference sequence). The CDR3 sequence: CASSATANTEAFF. CDR3 DNA sequence: TGTGCCAGTAGTGCGACAGCCAACACTGAAGCTTTCTTT.

The V gene is TRBV2, the J gene TRBJ2-5; D gene ambiguous. This CDR3 is 10 amino acids long. Germline CDR1 SNHLY, CDR2 FYNNEI. V was trimmed by 6 bases and J by 4 bases, leaving 3 bases between them. CDR3 nucleotide sequence: TGTGCCAGCAGCCTAGAGACCCAGTACTTC. Translating gives CASSLETQYF.

The rearrangement uses TRBV6-5 and TRBJ1-1, with 7 nucleotides matching TRBD1. The germline gives CDR1 MNHEY, CDR2 SVGAGI. The CDR3 consists of 13 residues. J was trimmed by 7 bases and V by 7 bases; bases with no gene match: 9. CDR3 sequence: CASNPGGMDEAFF. In DNA form, the CDR3 reads TGTGCCAGCAATCCAGGGGGAATGGATGAAGCTTTCTTT.

The chain links TRBV5-1 to TRBJ2-2, with TRBD2 as a possible D gene (5 bases). The germline V and J ends were trimmed by 6 bases and 4 bases, with 13 bases remaining between them. This CDR3 has 14 amino acids. The germline V gene has CDR1 SGHRS and CDR2 YFSETQ. The CDR3 here is CASKSRESTGELFF. The CDR3 DNA follows: TGCGCCAGCAAAAGTCGGGAAAGCACCGGGGAGCTGTTTTTT.

The chain is built from TRBV27 and TRBJ2-7; 10 bases match TRBD1. The V gene's germline CDR1 is MNHEY and CDR2 SMNVEV (reference sequence). This CDR3 spans 14 amino acids. J lost 5 bases, V lost 3 bases, and 4 bases had no gene match. The chain's CDR3 is CASSFGTGDHEQYF. Here the CDR3 DNA reads TGTGCCAGCAGTTTCGGGACAGGGGACCACGAGCAGTACTTC.

This clone occurred a few times. The chain combines TRBV4-1 with TRBJ1-5; the D gene is possibly TRBD1 (6 bases). Germline CDR1 MGHRA, CDR2 YSYEKL. Trimming cost V 2 bases and J 7 bases, with 15 bases left between them. The CDR3 totals 15 residues. The CDR3 nucleotides read TGCGCCAGCAGCCAACGGGCAGGGGAAAGACAGCCCCAGCATTTT. Translation gives CASSQRAGERQPQHF.

The chain is built from TRBV7-9 and TRBJ1-1; the D gene is possibly TRBD1 (6 bases). Per germline, CDR1 SEHNR and CDR2 FQNEAQ (reference sequence). The CDR3 spans 14 residues. The V end was cut by 3 bases, the J end by 5 bases, with 13 bases between. CDR3 sequence: CASSFWSQGTEAFF. The CDR3 coding sequence is TGTGCCAGCAGCTTCTGGAGTCAGGGGACTGAAGCTTTCTTT.